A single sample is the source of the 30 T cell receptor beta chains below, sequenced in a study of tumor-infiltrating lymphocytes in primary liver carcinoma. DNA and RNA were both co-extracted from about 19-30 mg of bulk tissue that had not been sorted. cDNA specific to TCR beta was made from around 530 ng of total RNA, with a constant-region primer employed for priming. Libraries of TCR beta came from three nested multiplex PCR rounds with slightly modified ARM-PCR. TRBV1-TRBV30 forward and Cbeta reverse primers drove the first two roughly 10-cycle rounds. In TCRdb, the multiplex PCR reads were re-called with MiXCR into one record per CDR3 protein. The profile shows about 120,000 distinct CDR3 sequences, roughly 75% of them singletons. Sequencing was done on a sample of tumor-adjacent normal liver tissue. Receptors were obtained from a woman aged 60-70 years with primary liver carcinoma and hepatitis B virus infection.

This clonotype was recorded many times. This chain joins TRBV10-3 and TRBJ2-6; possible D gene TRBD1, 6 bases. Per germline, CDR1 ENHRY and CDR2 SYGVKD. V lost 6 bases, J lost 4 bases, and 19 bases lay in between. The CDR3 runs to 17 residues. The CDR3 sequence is CAIRENSQGLGANVLTF. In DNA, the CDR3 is TGTGCCATCAGGGAAAACTCCCAGGGGCTCGGGGCCAACGTCCTGACTTTC.

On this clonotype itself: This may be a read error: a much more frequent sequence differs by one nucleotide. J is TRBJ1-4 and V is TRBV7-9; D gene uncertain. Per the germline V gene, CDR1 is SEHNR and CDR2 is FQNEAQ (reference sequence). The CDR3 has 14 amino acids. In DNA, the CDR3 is TGTGTCAGCAGCTTGTTGACAACTAATGAAAAACTGTTTTTT. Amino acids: CVSSLLTTNEKLFF.

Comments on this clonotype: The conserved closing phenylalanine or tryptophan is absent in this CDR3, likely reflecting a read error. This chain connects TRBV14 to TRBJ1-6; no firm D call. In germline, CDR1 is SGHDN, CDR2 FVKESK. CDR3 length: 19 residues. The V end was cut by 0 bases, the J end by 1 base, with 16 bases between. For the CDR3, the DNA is TGTGCCAGCAGCCAAGATCCTGCACGGGCGCGTTCCTATAATTCACCCCTCCACTAT. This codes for CASSQDPARARSYNSPLHY.

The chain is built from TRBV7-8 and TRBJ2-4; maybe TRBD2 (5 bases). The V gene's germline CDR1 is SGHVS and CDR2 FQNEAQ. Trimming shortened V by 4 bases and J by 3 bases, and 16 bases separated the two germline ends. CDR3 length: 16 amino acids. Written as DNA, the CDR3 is TGTGCCAGCAGCTCCTCTCGGGAATTGGGCAAAAACATTCAGTACTTC. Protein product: CASSSSRELGKNIQYF.

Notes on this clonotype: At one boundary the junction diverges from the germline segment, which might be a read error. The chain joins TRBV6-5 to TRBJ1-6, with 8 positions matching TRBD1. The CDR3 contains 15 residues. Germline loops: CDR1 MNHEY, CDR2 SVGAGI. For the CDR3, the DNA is TGTGCCAGCAGTCGGGACAGGAGCCATAATTCACACCTCCACTTT. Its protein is CASSRDRSHNSHLHF.

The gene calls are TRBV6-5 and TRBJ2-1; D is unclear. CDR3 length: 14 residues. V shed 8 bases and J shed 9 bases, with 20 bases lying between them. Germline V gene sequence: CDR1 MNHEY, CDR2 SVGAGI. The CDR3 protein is CASALVAEVGEQFF. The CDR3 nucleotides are TGTGCCAGCGCGTTAGTGGCGGAAGTTGGTGAGCAGTTCTTC.

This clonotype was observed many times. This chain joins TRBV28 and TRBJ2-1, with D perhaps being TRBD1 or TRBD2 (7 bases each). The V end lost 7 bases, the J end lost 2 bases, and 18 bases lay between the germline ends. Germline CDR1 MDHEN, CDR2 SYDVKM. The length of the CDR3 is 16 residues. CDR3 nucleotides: TGTGCCAGCACACCTTGGGGAGGGGGCGCCTACAATGAGCAGTTCTTC. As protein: CASTPWGGGAYNEQFF. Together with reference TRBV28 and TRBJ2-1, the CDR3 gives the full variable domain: DVKVTQSSRYLVKRTGEKVFLECVQDMDHENMFWYRQDPGLGLRLIYFSYDVKMKEKGDIPEGYSVSREKKERFSLILESASTNQTSMYLCASTPWGGGAYNEQFFGPGTRLTVL.

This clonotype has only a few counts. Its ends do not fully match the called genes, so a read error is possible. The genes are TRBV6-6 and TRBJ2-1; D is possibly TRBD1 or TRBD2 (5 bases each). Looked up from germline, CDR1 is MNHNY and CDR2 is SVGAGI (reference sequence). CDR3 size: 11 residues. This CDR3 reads CAISSGPEQFF. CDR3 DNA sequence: TGTGCCATCAGTTCGGGGCCAGAGCAGTTCTTC.

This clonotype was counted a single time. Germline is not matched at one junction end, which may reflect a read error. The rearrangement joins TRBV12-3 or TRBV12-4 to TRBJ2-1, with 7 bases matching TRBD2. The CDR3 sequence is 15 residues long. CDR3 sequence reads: CASTPGQWDYNGQFF. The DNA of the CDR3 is TGTGCCAGCACCCCTGGGCAGTGGGACTACAATGGGCAGTTCTTC.

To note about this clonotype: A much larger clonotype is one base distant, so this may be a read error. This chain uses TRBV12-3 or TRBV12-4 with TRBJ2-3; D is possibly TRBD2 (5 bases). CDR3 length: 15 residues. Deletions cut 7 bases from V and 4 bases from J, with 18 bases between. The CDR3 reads CASNTQAESSDTQYF. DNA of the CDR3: TGTGCCAGCAACACTCAAGCGGAGTCCTCAGATACGCAGTATTTT.

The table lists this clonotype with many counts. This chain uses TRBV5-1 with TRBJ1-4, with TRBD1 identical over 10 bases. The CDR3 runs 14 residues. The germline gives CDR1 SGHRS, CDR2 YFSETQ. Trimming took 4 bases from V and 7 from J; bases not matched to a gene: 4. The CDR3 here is CASSVTGGSEKLFF. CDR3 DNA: TGCGCCAGCAGCGTGACAGGGGGCTCTGAAAAACTGTTTTTT.

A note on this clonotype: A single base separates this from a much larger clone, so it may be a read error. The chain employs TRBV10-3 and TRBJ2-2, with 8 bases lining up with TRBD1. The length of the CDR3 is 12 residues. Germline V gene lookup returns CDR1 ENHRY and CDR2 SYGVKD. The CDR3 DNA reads TGTGCCATCAGGGAGACAGGGGCGGAGCCGTTTTTT. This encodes CAIRETGAEPFF.

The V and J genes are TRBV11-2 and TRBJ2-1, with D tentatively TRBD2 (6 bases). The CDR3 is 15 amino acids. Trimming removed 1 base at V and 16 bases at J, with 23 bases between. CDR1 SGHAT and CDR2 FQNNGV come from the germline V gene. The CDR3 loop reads CASSLAAGFNDEHFF. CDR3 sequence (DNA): TGTGCCAGCAGCTTAGCTGCGGGATTTAACGATGAACATTTCTTC.

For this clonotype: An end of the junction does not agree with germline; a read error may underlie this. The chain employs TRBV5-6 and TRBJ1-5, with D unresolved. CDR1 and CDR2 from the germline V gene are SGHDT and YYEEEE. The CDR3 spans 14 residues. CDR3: CASSLVLGNQPLHF. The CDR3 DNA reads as TGTGCCAGCAGCTTGGTCCTGGGGAATCAGCCCCTGCATTTT.

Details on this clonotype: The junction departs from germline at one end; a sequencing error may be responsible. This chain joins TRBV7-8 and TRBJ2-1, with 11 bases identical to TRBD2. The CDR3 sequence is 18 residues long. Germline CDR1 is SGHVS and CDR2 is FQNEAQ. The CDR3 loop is CASSSRVLAGGTYNEQSF. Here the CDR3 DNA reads TGTGCCAGCAGCTCCAGGGTGCTAGCGGGAGGTACCTACAATGAGCAGTCCTTC.

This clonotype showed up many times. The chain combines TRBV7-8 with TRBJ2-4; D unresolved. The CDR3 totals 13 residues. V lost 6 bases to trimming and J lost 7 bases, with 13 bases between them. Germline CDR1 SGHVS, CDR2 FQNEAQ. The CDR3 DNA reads TGTGCCAGCAGTCGTATAGGGCGTAACATTCAGTACTTC. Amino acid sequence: CASSRIGRNIQYF.

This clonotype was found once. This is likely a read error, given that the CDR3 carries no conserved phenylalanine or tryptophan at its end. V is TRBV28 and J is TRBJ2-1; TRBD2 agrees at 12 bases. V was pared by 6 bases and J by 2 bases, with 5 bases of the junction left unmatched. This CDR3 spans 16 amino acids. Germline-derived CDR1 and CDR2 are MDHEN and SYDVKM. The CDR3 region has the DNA TGTGCCAGCAGCCCTCTAGCGGGAGGGGCCTACAATGAGCAGTTCTTG. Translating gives CASSPLAGGAYNEQFL.

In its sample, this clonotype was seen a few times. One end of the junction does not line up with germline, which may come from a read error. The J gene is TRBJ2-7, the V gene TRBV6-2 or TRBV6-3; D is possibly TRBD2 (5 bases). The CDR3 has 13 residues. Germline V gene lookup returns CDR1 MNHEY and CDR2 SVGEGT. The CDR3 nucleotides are TGTGCCAGCAGTTACTTTCTAGCCTGCGAGCAATACTTC. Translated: CASSYFLACEQYF.

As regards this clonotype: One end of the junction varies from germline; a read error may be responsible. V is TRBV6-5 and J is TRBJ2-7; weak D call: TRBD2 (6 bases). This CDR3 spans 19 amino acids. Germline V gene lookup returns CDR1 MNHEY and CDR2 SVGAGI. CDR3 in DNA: TGTGCCAGCAATTACTCGAGAGTAGTGGGAGGTATACTACACTACGAGCAGTACTTC. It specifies CASNYSRVVGGILHYEQYF.

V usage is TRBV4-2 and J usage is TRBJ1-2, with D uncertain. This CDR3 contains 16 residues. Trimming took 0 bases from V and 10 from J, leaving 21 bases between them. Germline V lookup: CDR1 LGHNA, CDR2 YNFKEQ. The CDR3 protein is CASSQDQRMRPEDYTF. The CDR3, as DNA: TGTGCCAGCAGCCAAGATCAAAGGATGAGGCCTGAGGACTACACCTTC.

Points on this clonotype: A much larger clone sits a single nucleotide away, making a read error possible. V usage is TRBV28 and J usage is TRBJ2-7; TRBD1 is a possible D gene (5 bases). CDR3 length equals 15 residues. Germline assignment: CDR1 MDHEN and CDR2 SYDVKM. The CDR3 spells CASSLLVSGSYGQYF. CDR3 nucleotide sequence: TGTGCCAGCAGTTTATTGGTGTCAGGGTCCTACGGGCAGTACTTC.

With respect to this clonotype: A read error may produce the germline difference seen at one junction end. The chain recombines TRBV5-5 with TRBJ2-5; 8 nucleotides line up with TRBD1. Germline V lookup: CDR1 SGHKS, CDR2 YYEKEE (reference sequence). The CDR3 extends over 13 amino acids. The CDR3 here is CASSRQGRETQYF. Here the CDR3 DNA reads TGTGCAAGCAGCCGACAGGGGCGAGAGACCCAGTACTTC.

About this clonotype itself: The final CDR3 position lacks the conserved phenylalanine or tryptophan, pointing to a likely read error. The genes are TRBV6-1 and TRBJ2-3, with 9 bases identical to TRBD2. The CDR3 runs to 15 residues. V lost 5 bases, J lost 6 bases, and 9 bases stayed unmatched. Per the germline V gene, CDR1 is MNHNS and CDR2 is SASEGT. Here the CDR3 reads CASSTEIAGGDTQYL. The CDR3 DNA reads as TGTGCCAGCAGTACTGAGATTGCGGGAGGGGATACGCAGTATCTT.

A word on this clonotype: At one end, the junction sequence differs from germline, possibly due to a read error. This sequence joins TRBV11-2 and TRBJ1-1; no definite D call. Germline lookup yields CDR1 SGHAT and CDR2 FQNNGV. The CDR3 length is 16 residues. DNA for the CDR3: TGTGTCAGCAGCGCTACGACAAGGTACATTCGCACTGAAGCTTTCTTT. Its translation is CVSSATTRYIRTEAFF. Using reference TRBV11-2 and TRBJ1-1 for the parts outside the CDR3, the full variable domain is EAGVAQSPRYKIIEKRQSVAFWCNPISGHATLYWYQQILGQGPKLLIQFQNNGVVDDSQLPKDRFSAERLKGVDSTLKIQPAKLEDSAVYLCVSSATTRYIRTEAFFGQGTRLTVV.

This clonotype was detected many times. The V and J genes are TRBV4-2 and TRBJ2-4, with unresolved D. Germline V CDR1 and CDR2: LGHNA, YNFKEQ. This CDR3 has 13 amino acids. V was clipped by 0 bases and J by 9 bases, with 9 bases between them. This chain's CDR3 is CASSQEVQTIQYF. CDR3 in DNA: TGTGCCAGCAGCCAAGAGGTTCAGACCATTCAGTACTTC.

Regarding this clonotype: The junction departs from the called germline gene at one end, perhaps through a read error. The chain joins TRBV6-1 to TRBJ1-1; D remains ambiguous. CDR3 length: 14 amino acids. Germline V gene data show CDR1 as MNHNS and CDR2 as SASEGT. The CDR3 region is CASSEREVEVQAFF. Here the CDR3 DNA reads TGTGCAAGCAGTGAAAGGGAGGTAGAGGTGCAAGCTTTCTTT.

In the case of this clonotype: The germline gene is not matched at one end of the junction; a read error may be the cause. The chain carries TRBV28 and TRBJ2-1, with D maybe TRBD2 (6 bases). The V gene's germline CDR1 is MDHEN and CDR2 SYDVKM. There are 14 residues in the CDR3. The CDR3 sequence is CANSTSRSSNEQFF. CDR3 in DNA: TGTGCCAACAGTACTAGCAGGAGTAGCAATGAGCAGTTCTTC.

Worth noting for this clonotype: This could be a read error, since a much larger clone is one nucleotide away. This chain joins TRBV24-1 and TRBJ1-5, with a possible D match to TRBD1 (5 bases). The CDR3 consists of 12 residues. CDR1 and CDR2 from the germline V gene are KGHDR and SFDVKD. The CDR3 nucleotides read TGTACCACCAGGGACAGCAATCAGCCCCAGCATTTT. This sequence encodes CTTRDSNQPQHF.

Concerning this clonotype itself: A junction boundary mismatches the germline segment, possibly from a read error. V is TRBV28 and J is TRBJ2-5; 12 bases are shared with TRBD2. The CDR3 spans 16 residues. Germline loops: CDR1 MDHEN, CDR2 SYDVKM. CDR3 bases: TGTACCAGCGAGGGGATGGGACTAGCGGGCCAAGAGACCCAATACTTC. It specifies CTSEGMGLAGQETQYF.

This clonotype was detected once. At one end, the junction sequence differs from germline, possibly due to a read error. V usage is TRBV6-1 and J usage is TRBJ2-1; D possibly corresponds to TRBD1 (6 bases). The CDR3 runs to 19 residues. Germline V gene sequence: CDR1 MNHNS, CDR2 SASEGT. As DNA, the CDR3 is TGCGCCAGCAGTGAATTCCCGATTGGGACAATGAGCTCCTACAATGTGCAGTTCTTC. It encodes CASSEFPIGTMSSYNVQFF.